The following is a T cell receptor beta chain sequence with its context. The V gene lost 1 base and the J gene lost 8 bases, with 11 bases spanning the gap. Germline values: CDR1 MGHRA, CDR2 YSYEKL. CDR3 length: 13 amino acids. The entry originates in a study of identical twins. TCRdb re-analysed the 5' RACE reads in MiXCR, keeping a single row per CDR3 protein. The data show nearly 900,000 distinct CDR3 sequences, approximately 13% seen once. This same sample was also taken into another study, of yellow fever vaccine responses in identical twins.

The sequence was obtained from a woman between 18 and 30 years old in good health. The rearrangement joins TRBV4-1 to TRBJ1-1; TRBD1 might be the D (6 bases). Source material: PBMCs. CDR3 loop: CASSQVGGAEAFF. The CDR3 DNA is TGCGCCAGCAGCCAAGTGGGGGGCGCGGAAGCTTTCTTT.